The 28 T cell receptor beta chains presented below share a single source sample, sequenced in a study of patients and donors after allogeneic stem cell transplantation. TCRdb reprocessed the RT-PCR reads via MiXCR and lists one record per CDR3 protein. The data show approximately 170,000 distinct CDR3 sequences, 24% seen once. Specimen: blood, either unsorted or a sorted T cell fraction (not recorded which). The receptors here all came from a human donor who was either an allogeneic HSCT recipient or a stem cell or donor lymphocyte infusion donor (not recorded which). It is not recorded whose cells these are; they may come from a transplant donor.

This clonotype was picked up a small number of times. The V gene is TRBV2, the J gene TRBJ1-1; D unclear. Germline-derived CDR1 and CDR2 are SNHLY and FYNNEI. Trimming shortened V by 4 bases and J by 2 bases, and 11 bases separated the two germline ends. CDR3 length: 14 amino acids. CDR3 in DNA: TGTGCCAGCAGTGTTCAGGTTACCAACACTGAAGCTTTCTTT. This gives the protein CASSVQVTNTEAFF. The full variable domain, its missing parts supplied by reference TRBV2 and TRBJ1-1, is EPEVTQTPSHQVTQMGQEVILRCVPISNHLYFYWYRQILGQKVEFLVSFYNNEISEKSEIFDDQFSVERPDGSNFTLKIRSTKLEDSAMYFCASSVQVTNTEAFFGQGTRLTVV.

The V and J genes are TRBV5-5 and TRBJ1-2; D call uncertain. V lost 6 bases and J 7 bases, leaving 19 bases between the germline ends. This CDR3 has 14 amino acids. Germline CDR1 reads SGHKS; CDR2 reads YYEKEE (reference sequence). The CDR3 reads CASNLEIRVGGYTF. The DNA for the CDR3 is TGTGCCAGCAACTTAGAGATCCGAGTGGGTGGCTACACCTTC. The variable domain in full, with the rest retrieved from reference TRBV5-5 and TRBJ1-2, is DAGVTQSPTHLIKTRGQQVTLRCSPISGHKSVSWYQQVLGQGPQFIFQYYEKEERGRGNFPDRFSARQFPNYSSELNVNALLLGDSALYLCASNLEIRVGGYTFGSGTRLTVV.

The chain is built from TRBV5-1 and TRBJ1-2; no reliable D call. The CDR3 totals 14 residues. The germline gives CDR1 SGHRS, CDR2 YFSETQ. Trimming removed 4 bases at V and 8 bases at J, with 18 bases between. CDR3 amino acids: CASSPFGDTEGYTF. CDR3 nucleotides: TGCGCCAGCAGCCCCTTCGGTGACACCGAGGGCTACACCTTC. The full variable domain, in which reference TRBV5-1 and TRBJ1-2 provide the parts outside the CDR3, is KAGVTQTPRYLIKTRGQQVTLSCSPISGHRSVSWYQQTPGQGLQFLFEYFSETQRNKGNFPGRFSGRQFSNSRSEMNVSTLELGDSALYLCASSPFGDTEGYTFGSGTRLTVV.

The gene calls are TRBV10-3 and TRBJ2-7; TRBD1 matches at 9 bases. The CDR3 is 15 residues long. Germline CDR1 and CDR2: ENHRY and SYGVKD. The junction had 6 bases not matched to a gene; V was cut back by 6 bases and J by 0 bases. CDR3 protein: CAIREPGQGSYEQYF. DNA for the CDR3: TGTGCCATCAGAGAACCGGGACAGGGCTCCTACGAGCAGTACTTC.

The gene calls are TRBV15 and TRBJ2-4, with D perhaps TRBD1 or TRBD2 (5 bases each). CDR1 LNHNV and CDR2 YYDKDF come from the germline V gene (reference sequence). This CDR3 is built from 16 residues. V was shortened by 5 bases and J by 3 bases, with 17 bases between the two germline ends. CDR3 in amino acids: CATSGRQRGGKNIQYF. CDR3 coding DNA: TGTGCCACCAGCGGACGACAGAGGGGTGGCAAAAACATTCAGTACTTC.

This clonotype was seen repeatedly, ten times or more. Compared with germline, one end of the junction differs, possibly owing to a read error. This sequence joins TRBV5-1 and TRBJ1-5, with TRBD1 as a possible D gene (5 bases). Looked up from germline, CDR1 is SGHRS and CDR2 is YFSETQ. The CDR3 has 13 residues. The CDR3 nucleotides are TGTGCCAGCAGCTTGGCCGGGGACCAGCCCCAGCATTTT. As protein: CASSLAGDQPQHF.

This rearrangement joins TRBV5-1 to TRBJ1-1; TRBD1 might be the D (6 bases). Trimming shortened V by 8 bases and J by 5 bases, and 16 bases separated the two germline ends. The CDR3 spans 13 residues. Germline CDR1 reads SGHRS; CDR2 reads YFSETQ. The CDR3 coding sequence is TGCGCCAGTACGGGGGCTGAGGGAACTGAAGCTTTCTTT. This encodes CASTGAEGTEAFF.

This clonotype has at least ten counts. The V call is TRBV7-9, the J call TRBJ1-3; D perhaps matches TRBD1 (6 bases). This CDR3 comprises 15 residues. Per the germline V gene, CDR1 is SEHNR and CDR2 is FQNEAQ (reference sequence). The V end lost 3 bases, the J end lost 0 bases, and 9 bases lay between the germline ends. CDR3 in amino acids: CASSFNRDSGNTIYF. The CDR3 coding sequence is TGTGCCAGCAGCTTCAACAGGGACTCTGGAAACACCATATATTTT.

This chain joins TRBV7-6 and TRBJ2-7; D is possibly TRBD1 (5 bases). This CDR3 comprises 16 residues. The V gene's germline CDR1 is SGHVS and CDR2 FNYEAQ. Between the trimmed V and J ends, which lost 1 base and 4 bases, there was a span of 17 bases. CDR3 sequence (DNA): TGTGCCAGCAGCTTAGAGGGGCCCTGGGTTCTTTACGAGCAGTACTTC. Translating it yields CASSLEGPWVLYEQYF.

This clonotype was found a few times. The V and J genes are TRBV18 and TRBJ1-1; 9 bases agree with TRBD1. This CDR3 has 15 amino acids. Unmatched junction bases numbered 9, after V lost 5 bases and J lost 5 bases. Per germline, CDR1 KGHSH and CDR2 LQKENI. The CDR3 loop is CASSFDRGSPTEAFF. CDR3 in DNA: TGTGCCAGCTCATTCGACAGGGGGTCCCCGACTGAAGCTTTCTTT. Supplemented by reference TRBV18 and TRBJ1-1, the full variable domain reads NAGVMQNPRHLVRRRGQEARLRCSPMKGHSHVYWYRQLPEEGLKFMVYLQKENIIDESGMPKERFSAEFPKEGPSILRIQQVVRGDSAAYFCASSFDRGSPTEAFFGQGTRLTVV.

The gene calls are TRBV12-3 or TRBV12-4 and TRBJ2-7; 8 nucleotides match TRBD1. The CDR3 extends over 14 amino acids. V shed 4 bases, J shed 3 bases, and the junction held 5 bases outside the gene matches. The CDR3 DNA reads TGTGCCAGCAGTTACGGACAGGGCGTCTACGAGCAGTACTTC. Translating it yields CASSYGQGVYEQYF.

The gene calls are TRBV3-1 and TRBJ2-3; a possible D gene is TRBD2 (5 bases). Germline CDR1 LGHDT, CDR2 YNNKEL (reference sequence). Trimming took 0 bases from V and 6 from J, leaving 13 bases between them. The CDR3 contains 15 residues. CDR3: CASSQEPLAGDTQYF. The CDR3 region has the DNA TGTGCCAGCAGCCAAGAACCGCTAGCCGGGGATACGCAGTATTTT.

This clonotype was observed once. The gene calls are TRBV11-2 and TRBJ1-2; perhaps TRBD1 as D (6 bases). From germline, CDR1 is SGHAT and CDR2 FQNNGV. The V and J ends lost 4 bases and 6 bases respectively, with 18 bases between them. This CDR3 comprises 15 residues. The CDR3 DNA reads TGTGCCAGCAGCTCCACAGGGTCCAAAGGTGATGGCTACACCTTC. This sequence encodes CASSSTGSKGDGYTF.

The chain is built from TRBV5-1 and TRBJ2-1; 8 nucleotides align to TRBD1. CDR1 is SGHRS and CDR2 is YFSETQ in the germline V gene. There are 14 residues in the CDR3. Trimming removed 4 bases from V and 5 bases from J; junction bases left unmatched: 5. The CDR3 protein is CASSDRTGHNEQFF. DNA for the CDR3: TGCGCCAGCAGCGACCGGACAGGGCACAATGAGCAGTTCTTC. Based on the CDR3 plus reference TRBV5-1 and TRBJ2-1, the full variable domain is KAGVTQTPRYLIKTRGQQVTLSCSPISGHRSVSWYQQTPGQGLQFLFEYFSETQRNKGNFPGRFSGRQFSNSRSEMNVSTLELGDSALYLCASSDRTGHNEQFFGPGTRLTVL.

The V and J genes are TRBV7-6 and TRBJ2-7, with D possibly TRBD2 on 5 matching bases. Germline-derived CDR1 and CDR2 are SGHVS and FNYEAQ. Trimming took off 1 base at V and 7 bases at J, with 17 bases between the two ends. The CDR3 runs 15 residues. CDR3 in amino acids: CASSLEGRVSREQYF. CDR3 DNA sequence: TGTGCCAGCAGCTTAGAAGGGCGGGTCAGTCGGGAGCAGTACTTC.

The gene calls are TRBV10-3 and TRBJ1-1; a possible D gene is TRBD1 (6 bases). The CDR3 totals 14 residues. CDR1 ENHRY and CDR2 SYGVKD come from the germline V gene. Trimming pared 0 bases from V and 4 bases from J, leaving 9 bases between. CDR3 protein: CAISESRGGTEAFF. CDR3 DNA sequence: TGTGCCATCAGTGAGTCGAGAGGGGGCACTGAAGCTTTCTTT.

This clonotype was observed a few times. The rearrangement links TRBV21-1 to TRBJ2-3; the table calls TRBD2, which could not be checked here. TRBV21-1 is a known pseudogene. The CDR3 covers 17 residues. The DNA for the CDR3 is TGTGCCAGCAGAAATGAGGGCCATCGGACTAGCACAGATACGCAGTATTTT. Protein product: CASRNEGHRTSTDTQYF.

The chain recombines TRBV24-1 with TRBJ2-5, with a possible D match to TRBD2 (5 bases). From germline, CDR1 is KGHDR and CDR2 SFDVKD. CDR3 length: 14 residues. V was shortened by 1 base and J by 5 bases, with 10 bases between the two germline ends. CDR3 sequence: CATSDFEGWETQYF. The DNA for the CDR3 is TGTGCCACCAGTGATTTCGAGGGTTGGGAGACCCAGTACTTC.

The rearrangement joins TRBV20-1 to TRBJ2-7; possibly TRBD1 for D (6 bases). The V end was cut by 6 bases, the J end by 1 base, with 10 bases between. Germline values: CDR1 DFQATT, CDR2 SNEGSKA (reference sequence). The CDR3 covers 12 residues. CDR3 nucleotides: TGCAGTGCACGGGACATTTCCTACGAGCAGTACTTC. It encodes CSARDISYEQYF.

This clonotype was counted between two and nine times. The chain recombines TRBV4-1 with TRBJ2-7; D is unresolved. V was trimmed by 3 bases and J by 0 bases, leaving 6 bases between them. The CDR3 sequence is 13 residues long. CDR1 is MGHRA, CDR2 YSYEKL, per germline. As DNA, the CDR3 is TGCGCCAGCAGCCAGACTGTCTCCTACGAGCAGTACTTC. This translates into CASSQTVSYEQYF.

This clonotype was seen more than once but under ten times. The chain uses TRBV4-1 and TRBJ2-7; 9 bases are a match to TRBD1. Germline V gene sequence: CDR1 MGHRA, CDR2 YSYEKL. With V trimmed by 4 bases and J by 4 bases, 5 bases remained unmatched. This CDR3 is 14 amino acids long. CDR3 in amino acids: CASSLGTGLYEQYF. In nucleotides, the CDR3 is TGCGCCAGCAGCCTTGGGACAGGGCTATACGAGCAGTACTTC.

In its sample, this clonotype was seen many times. The CDR3 coding sequence is TGTGCCAGCAGTGCCCTCCCGAGCTCCTATAATTCACCCCTCCACTTT. Translated: CASSALPSSYNSPLHF. This chain joins TRBV2 and TRBJ1-6; D remains ambiguous. In germline, CDR1 is SNHLY, CDR2 FYNNEI. With 4 bases removed from V and 0 bases from J, the gap between germline ends came to 10 bases. This CDR3 contains 16 residues.

The chain employs TRBV20-1 and TRBJ1-3; D remains ambiguous. The germline CDR1 and CDR2 sequences are DFQATT and SNEGSKA (reference sequence). CDR3 length: 14 amino acids. Between the trimmed V and J ends, which lost 4 bases and 2 bases, there was a span of 12 bases. CDR3: CSANNNQAGNTIYF. The CDR3 nucleotides are TGCAGTGCTAACAATAACCAGGCTGGAAACACCATATATTTT.

The chain joins TRBV10-3 to TRBJ2-7, with 8 positions matching TRBD1. The CDR3 has 14 residues. V gave up 5 bases and J gave up 3 bases; unmatched junction bases: 6. In germline, CDR1 is ENHRY, CDR2 SYGVKD. The CDR3 DNA follows: TGTGCCATCAGTCGACAGGGGATAAACTACGAGCAGTACTTC. It translates to CAISRQGINYEQYF.

This clonotype turned up a few times. The chain couples TRBV3-1 to TRBJ2-7, with 10 bases matching TRBD2. Germline CDR1 is LGHDT and CDR2 is YNNKEL (reference sequence). The length of the CDR3 is 15 residues. J gave up 4 bases and V 1 base, and 4 bases lay outside the gene matches. The CDR3 loop is CASSQGLAGVYEQYF. CDR3 DNA: TGTGCCAGCAGCCAAGGACTAGCGGGTGTTTACGAGCAGTACTTC.

The chain combines TRBV12-3 or TRBV12-4 with TRBJ1-2, with D tentatively TRBD1 (6 bases). The CDR3 runs to 18 residues. Trimming cost V 3 bases and J 5 bases, with 25 bases left between them. In DNA form, the CDR3 reads TGTGCCAGCAGTTTTTTATTTGTGGGGGCCAACCTGAGATATGGCTACACCTTC. Amino acid sequence: CASSFLFVGANLRYGYTF.

The chain combines TRBV7-9 with TRBJ2-2; no clear D. The CDR3 runs to 15 residues. Trimming removed 2 bases from V and 4 bases from J, with 11 bases in between. The V gene's germline CDR1 is SEHNR and CDR2 FQNEAQ (reference sequence). This chain's CDR3 is CASSLKDWGTGELFF. CDR3 DNA: TGTGCCAGCAGCTTAAAGGATTGGGGCACCGGGGAGCTGTTTTTT.

The chain joins TRBV5-1 to TRBJ2-5; a possible D gene is TRBD2 (5 bases). The CDR3 loop spans 15 amino acids. CDR1 and CDR2 (germline): SGHRS, YFSETQ. The ends were cut back, 4 bases at V and 1 base at J, with 14 bases in the middle. The CDR3 DNA reads TGCGCCAGCAGCGCCCTCGGGGTTGGCCAAGAGACCCAGTACTTC. This encodes CASSALGVGQETQYF.